Sequencing of this T cell receptor beta chain was carried out in a study of OX40 agonist ivuxolimab in advanced cancers. Broader study findings: Averaging showed that CD8+ T cells had more expanded clones than CD4+ did.

Per germline, CDR1 MDHEN and CDR2 SYDVKM. This CDR3 is 14 amino acids long. Trimming left V 8 bases short and J 2 bases short, with 16 bases between. The method was immunoSEQ multiplex PCR; TCRdb's version includes in-frame clones alone and lacks a portion of them. Counted here are about 40,000 clones, 88% occurring once; the ten biggest clones make up 23%. In regard to this clone: What it recognizes is unknown.

The V gene is TRBV28, the J gene TRBJ2-7; possible D gene TRBD2, 7 bases. This TCR came from an adult with an advanced solid tumor such as melanoma, head and neck, liver or kidney cancer. The input for sequencing was CD4+ or CD8+ T cells sorted from blood, taken in a trial of the OX40 agonist ivuxolimab. The DNA for the CDR3 is TGTGCCAGCCGGGGGCTAGCGGTTACCTACGAGCAGTACTTC. Translation gives CASRGLAVTYEQYF.